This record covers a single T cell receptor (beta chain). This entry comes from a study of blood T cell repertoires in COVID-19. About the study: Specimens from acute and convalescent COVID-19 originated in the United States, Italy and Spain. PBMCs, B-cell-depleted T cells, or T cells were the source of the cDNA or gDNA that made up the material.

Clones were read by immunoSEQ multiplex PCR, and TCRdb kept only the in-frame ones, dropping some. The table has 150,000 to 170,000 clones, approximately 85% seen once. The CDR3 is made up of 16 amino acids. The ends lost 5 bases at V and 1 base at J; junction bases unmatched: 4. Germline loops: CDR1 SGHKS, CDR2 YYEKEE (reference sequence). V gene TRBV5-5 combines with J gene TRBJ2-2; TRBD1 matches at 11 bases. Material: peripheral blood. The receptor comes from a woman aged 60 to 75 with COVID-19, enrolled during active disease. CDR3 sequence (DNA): TGTGCCAGCAGTCCGGACAGGGGGCGGAACACCGGGGAGCTGTTTTTT. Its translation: CASSPDRGRNTGELFF.